At least ten counts were recorded for the clone carrying this T cell receptor beta chain. As yet, its antigen is unknown. The data were taken from a study of T cell repertoires in cytomegalovirus infection. About the research overall: TCR beta signatures that were public indicated CMV infection and matching HLA type. Overall study findings and caveats: Across the ex vivo response, the dominant clonotypes were HLA-C-restricted CMV-specific TCR beta clonotypes. Cumulative public TCR beta family frequency identified CMV carriers with the relevant HLA.

Per the germline V gene, CDR1 is SGHTA and CDR2 is FQGNSA. The CDR3 covers 16 residues. V lost 5 bases and J 0 bases, leaving 16 bases between the germline ends. TCRdb redid the calling of the reads with MiXCR, one entry per CDR3 protein. Found here are a few hundred thousand distinct CDR3 sequences, roughly an eighth of them singletons; the top ten hold 8.8%. This sequence originates from a human donor in good health (CMV status not recorded). Some clones in this sample may be carry-over from other donors' samples. The chain joins TRBV7-2 to TRBJ1-2; no definite D call. The sample taken for sequencing was PBMCs. The CDR3 protein is CASSPQSDFTNYGYTF. CDR3 in DNA: TGTGCCAGCAGCCCGCAGTCGGATTTCACTAACTATGGCTACACCTTC.